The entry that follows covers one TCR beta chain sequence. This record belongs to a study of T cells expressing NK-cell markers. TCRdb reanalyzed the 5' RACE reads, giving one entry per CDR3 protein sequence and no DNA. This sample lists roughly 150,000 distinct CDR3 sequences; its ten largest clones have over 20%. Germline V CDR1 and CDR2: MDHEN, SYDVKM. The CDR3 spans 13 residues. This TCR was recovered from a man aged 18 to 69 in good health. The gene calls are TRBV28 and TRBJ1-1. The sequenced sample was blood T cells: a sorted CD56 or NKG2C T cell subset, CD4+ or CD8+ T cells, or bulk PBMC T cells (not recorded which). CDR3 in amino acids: CASSLTGTTEAFF.